The TCR beta chain under discussion was sequenced for a study of T-cell memory formation after mild COVID-19. Study-wide results and caveats: Clones that contracted from day 15 to 85 were balanced CD4/CD8, while later expanders leaned CD4+. Contracting clones localized mainly to CM and EM when CD4+ and mainly to EMRA when CD8+.

This clonotype was counted only a few times. Its matching antigen is unknown. A single record per CDR3 protein comes from TCRdb applying MiXCR to the 5' RACE reads. The sample carries 450,000 to 650,000 distinct CDR3 sequences, roughly 22% recorded once. Trimming took off 6 bases at V and 2 bases at J, with 15 bases between the two ends. Germline V CDR1 and CDR2: DFQATT, SNEGSKA (reference sequence). CDR3 length: 14 amino acids. The sample comprised PBMCs or a T cell subset sorted from them (not recorded which). The sequence came from an adult woman who had mild COVID-19 (a few samples of this study predate the infection). Cell type and time point are not known. The chain links TRBV20-1 to TRBJ2-3; D might be TRBD1 or TRBD2, each matching 6 bases. The CDR3 loop reads CSAVTGAHTDTQYF. CDR3 coding DNA: TGCAGTGCAGTCACGGGGGCTCACACAGATACGCAGTATTTT.